This TCR beta chain was sequenced in a study of blood T cell repertoires in COVID-19. The wider study: The samples span acute and convalescent COVID-19 from the United States, Italy and Spain. PBMCs, B-cell-depleted T cells, or T cells provided the cDNA or gDNA that made up the material.

This CDR3 has 14 amino acids. V lost 8 bases and J 0 bases, leaving 10 bases between the germline ends. The germline V gene has CDR1 SNHLY and CDR2 FYNNEI. In the original processing: Counts of nucleated cells, estimated from reference gene primer amplification, were obtained. Measured with immunoSEQ multiplex PCR; TCRdb has only the in-frame clones, and not every one. From that table come the V and J calls and clone size; the DNA was used to work out D and trimming. The sample holds around 470,000 clones, 80% to 90% seen once. Seattle patient enrollment occurred during active infection, with longitudinal follow-up thereafter.

V and J are TRBV2 and TRBJ1-4; D gene uncertain. The TCR sequence derives from a man aged 18 to 29 with COVID-19, enrolled during active disease. Material for sequencing was peripheral blood. The CDR3 DNA follows: TGTGCCAGCGTTCGGGAGCCAACTAATGAAAAACTGTTTTTT. Amino acid sequence: CASVREPTNEKLFF.